These 28 T cell receptor beta chains came from one sample sequenced in a study of T-cell reconstitution after alpha-beta-depleted transplantation in children. Unique molecular identifiers were used to barcode this TCRbeta library. TCRdb reprocessed the PCR reads via MiXCR and lists one record per CDR3 protein. The sample gives about 110,000 distinct CDR3 sequences, 10% of which show up once; less than 10% is in the top ten. Sequencing was performed on PBMCs from the stem cell graft donor, taken from the stem cell graft. The receptors were sampled from a human donor who donated a stem cell graft to a child with acute lymphoblastic leukemia.

Ten or more counts support this clonotype. The chain has TRBV27 and TRBJ2-1; 7 bases match TRBD2. Germline V gene data show CDR1 as MNHEY and CDR2 as SMNVEV (reference sequence). The CDR3 runs to 13 residues. Trimming removed 5 bases from V and 4 bases from J; junction bases left unmatched: 2. The CDR3, as DNA: TGTGCCAGCAGTCGGGGGGTTTACAATGAGCAGTTCTTC. Translation gives CASSRGVYNEQFF.

As regards this clonotype: A read error may explain this, as a much larger clone is one base away. The J gene is TRBJ2-6, the V gene TRBV11-2; 8 bases match TRBD1. Germline CDR1 is SGHAT and CDR2 is FQNNGV. V lost 5 bases to trimming and J lost 4 bases; unmatched junction nucleotides: 13. The CDR3 runs 18 residues. The DNA for the CDR3 is TGTGCCAGCAGCCCGGGACAGGTCGGGTTCATGGGGGCCAACGTCCTGACTTTC. As protein: CASSPGQVGFMGANVLTF. Full variable domain (missing parts from reference TRBV11-2 and TRBJ2-6): EAGVAQSPRYKIIEKRQSVAFWCNPISGHATLYWYQQILGQGPKLLIQFQNNGVVDDSQLPKDRFSAERLKGVDSTLKIQPAKLEDSAVYLCASSPGQVGFMGANVLTFGAGSRLTVL.

This clonotype was counted ten times or more. The chain combines TRBV5-5 with TRBJ2-1; a weak D match, TRBD1 (5 bases). V lost 2 bases, J lost 2 bases, and 8 bases lay in between. Germline CDR1 reads SGHKS; CDR2 reads YYEKEE (reference sequence). The CDR3 sequence is 14 residues long. CDR3 DNA: TGTGCCAGCAGCTTCCAGGGCACCTACAATGAGCAGTTCTTC. Translated: CASSFQGTYNEQFF.

By frequency in the sample, this clonotype is medium-sized (0.01 to 0.1%). The chain links TRBV18 to TRBJ1-1, with D unresolved. The CDR3 is made up of 11 amino acids. Germline values: CDR1 KGHSH, CDR2 LQKENI. The germline V and J ends were trimmed by 8 bases and 3 bases, with 7 bases remaining between them. CDR3 in amino acids: CASAEYTEAFF. DNA for the CDR3: TGTGCCAGCGCGGAGTACACTGAAGCTTTCTTT. The variable domain in full, completed from reference TRBV18 and TRBJ1-1, reads NAGVMQNPRHLVRRRGQEARLRCSPMKGHSHVYWYRQLPEEGLKFMVYLQKENIIDESGMPKERFSAEFPKEGPSILRIQQVVRGDSAAYFCASAEYTEAFFGQGTRLTVV.

There are many counts of this clonotype. The rearrangement links TRBV25-1 to TRBJ1-5; D is unclear. The CDR3 loop spans 15 amino acids. Looked up from germline, CDR1 is MGHDK and CDR2 is SYGVNS. Trimming took 0 bases from V and 5 from J, leaving 11 bases between them. DNA for the CDR3: TGTGCCAGCAGTGAATATGCCAAAGAACATCAGCCCCAGCATTTT. This sequence encodes CASSEYAKEHQPQHF.

This clonotype was counted at least ten times. The V call is TRBV28, the J call TRBJ2-7; D ambiguous. The CDR3 has 14 amino acids. V lost 3 bases and J 1 base, leaving 10 bases between the germline ends. Germline CDR1 and CDR2: MDHEN and SYDVKM. CDR3 sequence: CASSLYAQSYEQYF. CDR3 in DNA: TGTGCCAGCAGTTTGTACGCCCAATCCTACGAGCAGTACTTC. The complete variable domain, with remaining parts taken from reference TRBV28 and TRBJ2-7, reads DVKVTQSSRYLVKRTGEKVFLECVQDMDHENMFWYRQDPGLGLRLIYFSYDVKMKEKGDIPEGYSVSREKKERFSLILESASTNQTSMYLCASSLYAQSYEQYFGPGTRLTVT.

In its sample, this clonotype was seen many times. V and J are TRBV6-5 and TRBJ2-3; 9 bases align to TRBD2. Germline loops: CDR1 MNHEY, CDR2 SVGAGI. There are 16 residues in the CDR3. J was trimmed by 9 bases and V by 3 bases; bases with no gene match: 13. The CDR3 DNA sequence: TGTGCCAGCAGTTATTTCGGCGGGAGGGGTTCGGGGACGCAGTATTTT. This codes for CASSYFGGRGSGTQYF.

This clonotype was detected many times. The chain joins TRBV6-5 to TRBJ2-7; 9 bases align to TRBD1. Germline assignment: CDR1 MNHEY and CDR2 SVGAGI. This CDR3 spans 13 amino acids. V gave up 2 bases and J gave up 5 bases; unmatched junction bases: 1. In nucleotides, the CDR3 is TGTGCCAGCAGTTACCGGACAGGGGACGAGCAGTACTTC. This encodes CASSYRTGDEQYF.

This clonotype was counted ten times or more. The CDR3 bases are TGTGCCAGCAGTTTATTCGGACAGGGGAACGAGCAGTACTTC. It is translated as CASSLFGQGNEQYF. The chain couples TRBV27 to TRBJ2-7; TRBD1 matches at 9 bases. Germline V gives CDR1 MNHEY, CDR2 SMNVEV (reference sequence). The V and J ends lost 1 base and 5 bases, in that order; junction bases with no gene match: 3. The CDR3 contains 14 residues.

On this clonotype itself: A read error may explain this, as a much larger clone is one base away. The J gene is TRBJ1-5, the V gene TRBV7-9; TRBD1 agrees at 7 bases. The V gene end was trimmed by 3 bases and the J gene end by 16 bases; junction bases not matched to a gene: 9. CDR1 and CDR2 from the germline V gene are SEHNR and FQNEAQ (reference sequence). The CDR3 has 12 residues. CDR3 coding DNA: TGTGCCAGCAGCTTGGACAGGCCCCTTTTACATTTT. Translated: CASSLDRPLLHF.

This clonotype has a count of ten or more. The chain combines TRBV3-1 with TRBJ2-1; 11 positions match TRBD2. This CDR3 has 16 residues. Germline loops: CDR1 LGHDT, CDR2 YNNKEL (reference sequence). V lost 3 bases to trimming and J lost 0 bases; unmatched junction nucleotides: 1. In DNA, the CDR3 is TGTGCCAGCAGCCAGGGACTAGCGGTCTCCTACAATGAGCAGTTCTTC. It translates to CASSQGLAVSYNEQFF.

This clonotype has ten or more counts. This chain uses TRBV5-1 with TRBJ1-2, with D unclear. This CDR3 is built from 14 residues. Trimming removed 4 bases at V and 3 bases at J, with 13 bases between. CDR1 and CDR2 (germline): SGHRS, YFSETQ. CDR3 in amino acids: CASSPGGGYYGYTF. The CDR3 DNA is TGCGCCAGCAGCCCGGGTGGCGGTTACTATGGCTACACCTTC.

The table lists this clonotype with many counts. The chain combines TRBV7-3 with TRBJ2-7, with 7 bases identical to TRBD1. The CDR3 runs 14 residues. Germline CDR1 is SGHTA and CDR2 is FQGTGA. Trimming cost V 0 bases and J 5 bases; bases outside gene matches: 4. The CDR3 bases are TGTGCCAGCAGCTTAACGACAGGGACCCACGAGCAGTACTTC. This encodes CASSLTTGTHEQYF.

In its sample, this clonotype was seen many times. V and J are TRBV5-1 and TRBJ1-2; no clear D. The germline CDR1 and CDR2 sequences are SGHRS and YFSETQ. Trimming left V 0 bases short and J 9 bases short, with 18 bases between. CDR3 size: 15 residues. The chain's CDR3 is CASSLGLDPGECYTF. The DNA for the CDR3 is TGCGCCAGCAGCTTGGGTCTTGACCCGGGAGAATGCTACACCTTC.

A word on this clonotype: A much larger clone sits a single nucleotide away, making a read error possible. The chain has TRBV7-2 and TRBJ1-1; 8 bases align to TRBD1. Looked up from germline, CDR1 is SGHTA and CDR2 is FQGNSA. The CDR3 length is 15 residues. V lost 4 bases to trimming and J lost 5 bases; unmatched junction nucleotides: 9. The CDR3 spells CASSSSGQGATEAFF. In nucleotides, the CDR3 is TGTGCCAGCAGCTCCTCAGGACAGGGAGCAACTGAAGCTTTCTTT.

In its sample, this clonotype was seen many times. This chain joins TRBV11-2 and TRBJ2-7, with 13 bases matching TRBD2. Germline trimming cut 3 bases from V and 2 bases from J; bases unmatched to any gene: 7. The germline gives CDR1 SGHAT, CDR2 FQNNGV. There are 17 residues in the CDR3. CDR3 sequence: CASSFTGTSGTPYEQYF. In DNA, the CDR3 is TGTGCCAGCAGCTTCACCGGGACTAGCGGGACCCCCTACGAGCAGTACTTC.

This clonotype was seen ten or more times. This rearrangement joins TRBV5-5 to TRBJ2-1; D is unclear. Trimming removed 7 bases from V and 3 bases from J, with 20 bases in between. This CDR3 contains 16 residues. The V gene's germline CDR1 is SGHKS and CDR2 YYEKEE (reference sequence). The CDR3 protein is CASYPRSRSYYNEQFF. The DNA for the CDR3 is TGTGCCAGCTACCCTAGGAGCCGGTCCTACTACAATGAGCAGTTCTTC.

This clonotype was recorded at least ten times. The CDR3 here is CASSSSPHSSEKLFF. CDR3 DNA sequence: TGTGCCAGCAGCTCCTCACCACACAGTAGTGAAAAACTGTTTTTT. V gene TRBV5-6 combines with J gene TRBJ1-4; D gene ambiguous. The CDR3 runs 15 residues. The V and J ends lost 3 bases and 7 bases respectively, with 16 bases between them. From germline, CDR1 is SGHDT and CDR2 YYEEEE.

This clonotype was picked up many times. The chain couples TRBV7-2 to TRBJ1-2, with a weak D call TRBD1 (6 bases). This CDR3 is built from 16 residues. Deletions cut 10 bases from V and 8 bases from J, with 29 bases between. Per the germline V gene, CDR1 is SGHTA and CDR2 is FQGNSA. This chain's CDR3 is CAIWGGQGPDWEGYTF. The CDR3 nucleotides read TGTGCCATCTGGGGGGGGCAGGGGCCAGACTGGGAGGGCTACACCTTC.

This clonotype was counted many times. This chain joins TRBV5-6 and TRBJ1-2; the D gene is possibly TRBD1 (6 bases). Trimming left V 4 bases short and J 2 bases short, with 12 bases between. The germline V gene encodes CDR1 SGHDT and CDR2 YYEEEE. The length of the CDR3 is 14 residues. The CDR3 DNA reads as TGTGCCAGCAGCCCCCCCGGGGGCAACTATGGCTACACCTTC. Amino acid sequence: CASSPPGGNYGYTF. Together with reference TRBV5-6 and TRBJ1-2, the CDR3 gives the full variable domain: DAGVTQSPTHLIKTRGQQVTLRCSPKSGHDTVSWYQQALGQGPQFIFQYYEEEERQRGNFPDRFSGHQFPNYSSELNVNALLLGDSALYLCASSPPGGNYGYTFGSGTRLTVV.

Many counts were recorded for this clonotype. This chain links TRBV18 with TRBJ2-3, with D possibly TRBD1 on 6 matching bases. Germline V gives CDR1 KGHSH, CDR2 LQKENI. The ends were cut back, 5 bases at V and 0 bases at J, with 15 bases in the middle. The CDR3 runs to 16 residues. Written as DNA, the CDR3 is TGTGCCAGCTCATCCTCGACAGGCTCTAGCACAGATACGCAGTATTTT. As protein: CASSSSTGSSTDTQYF. Using reference TRBV18 and TRBJ2-3 for the parts outside the CDR3, the full variable domain is NAGVMQNPRHLVRRRGQEARLRCSPMKGHSHVYWYRQLPEEGLKFMVYLQKENIIDESGMPKERFSAEFPKEGPSILRIQQVVRGDSAAYFCASSSSTGSSTDTQYFGPGTRLTVL.

This clonotype was counted many times. The chain employs TRBV12-3 or TRBV12-4 and TRBJ2-2; a possible D gene is TRBD2 (6 bases). With 7 bases removed from V and 6 bases from J, the gap between germline ends came to 18 bases. CDR3 size: 15 residues. The CDR3 region is CASTRDSEVAGELFF. The CDR3 DNA sequence: TGTGCCAGCACCAGGGACTCCGAGGTCGCCGGGGAGCTGTTTTTT.

Points on this clonotype: It may be a read error: a sequence one base away is much more abundant. The CDR3 does not end in the conserved phenylalanine or tryptophan, so this is likely a read error. The chain has TRBV28 and TRBJ2-2; D uncertain. There are 11 residues in the CDR3. Per the germline V gene, CDR1 is MDHEN and CDR2 is SYDVKM. Trimming removed 11 bases at V and 3 bases at J, with 7 bases between. The CDR3 loop is CAVRDTGELFV. The CDR3, as DNA: TGTGCCGTCAGAGACACCGGGGAGCTGTTTGTT.

This clonotype was counted at least ten times. The chain carries TRBV19 and TRBJ2-5; TRBD1 might be the D (6 bases). In germline, CDR1 is LNHDA, CDR2 SQIVND (reference sequence). Trimming cost V 0 bases and J 5 bases, with 13 bases left between them. CDR3 length: 15 amino acids. The DNA for the CDR3 is TGTGCCAGTAGTATAGACGTCGACAGGAAGGAGACCCAGTACTTC. This codes for CASSIDVDRKETQYF.

This clonotype has at least ten counts. The chain employs TRBV20-1 and TRBJ2-7; D is perhaps TRBD1 or TRBD2 (5 bases each). The V end lost 6 bases, the J end lost 0 bases, and 15 bases lay between the germline ends. The CDR3 is 14 amino acids. Germline V lookup: CDR1 DFQATT, CDR2 SNEGSKA (reference sequence). CDR3: CSAPGTASSYEQYF. In nucleotides, the CDR3 is TGCAGTGCGCCCGGGACCGCCAGCTCCTACGAGCAGTACTTC.

This clonotype came up many times. The V gene is TRBV29-1, the J gene TRBJ1-2; no reliable D call. The CDR3 is made up of 11 amino acids. Trimming took 4 bases from V and 4 from J, leaving 7 bases between them. CDR1 is SQVTM and CDR2 is ANQGSEA in the germline V gene. The CDR3 nucleotides are TGCAGCGTTGTACAGCTCTATGGCTACACCTTC. Translation gives CSVVQLYGYTF.

This clonotype came up many times. This chain connects TRBV6-5 to TRBJ2-2, with a weak D call TRBD1 (5 bases). Germline V gives CDR1 MNHEY, CDR2 SVGAGI. With 0 bases removed from V and 5 bases from J, the gap between germline ends came to 10 bases. This CDR3 is built from 15 residues. The CDR3 bases are TGTGCCAGCAGTTACTCGGCAGGGCGGACCGGGGAGCTGTTTTTT. Residues: CASSYSAGRTGELFF.

In this sample, this clonotype turned up many times. The chain uses TRBV21-1 and TRBJ1-5; TRBD1 is taken as the D call from the table, unchecked against the DNA. TRBV21-1 is labeled a pseudogene. The CDR3 covers 17 residues. CDR3 sequence reads: CASSETEGPGGNQPQHF. The CDR3, as DNA: TGTGCCAGCAGCGAAACCGAAGGTCCCGGGGGCAATCAGCCCCAGCATTTT.